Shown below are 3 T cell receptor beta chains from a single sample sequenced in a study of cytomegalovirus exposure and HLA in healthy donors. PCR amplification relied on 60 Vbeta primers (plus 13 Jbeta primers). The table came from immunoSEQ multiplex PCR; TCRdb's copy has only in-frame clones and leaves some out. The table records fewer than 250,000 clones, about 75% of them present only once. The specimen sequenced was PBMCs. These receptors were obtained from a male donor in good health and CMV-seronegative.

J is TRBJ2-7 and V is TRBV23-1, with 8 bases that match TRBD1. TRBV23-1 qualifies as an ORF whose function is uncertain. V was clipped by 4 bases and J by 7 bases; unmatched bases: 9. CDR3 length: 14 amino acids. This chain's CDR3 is CASSPDRESGEQYF. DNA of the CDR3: TGCGCCAGCAGTCCGGACAGGGAGAGCGGGGAGCAGTACTTC.

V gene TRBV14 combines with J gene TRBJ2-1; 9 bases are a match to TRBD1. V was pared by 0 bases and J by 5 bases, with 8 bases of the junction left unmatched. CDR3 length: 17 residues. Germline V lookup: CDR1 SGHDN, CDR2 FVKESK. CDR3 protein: CASSQELSGQGNNEQFF. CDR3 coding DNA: TGTGCCAGCAGCCAAGAACTGTCGGGACAGGGAAACAATGAGCAGTTCTTC.

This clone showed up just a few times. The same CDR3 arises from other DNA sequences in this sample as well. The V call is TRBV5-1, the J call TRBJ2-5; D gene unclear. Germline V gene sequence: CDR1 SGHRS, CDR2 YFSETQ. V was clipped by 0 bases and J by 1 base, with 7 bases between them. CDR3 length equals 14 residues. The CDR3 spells CASSLAAGQETQYF. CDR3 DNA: TGCGCCAGCAGCTTGGCGGCAGGCCAAGAGACCCAGTACTTC.